A single sample gave rise to the 4 T cell receptor beta chains below, sequenced in a study of blood T cell repertoires in COVID-19. TCRdb's copy holds only in-frame clones and misses some; the assay was immunoSEQ multiplex PCR. The table has 400,000 to 550,000 clones, around nine tenths seen once. Sequenced material: PBMCs or T cells enriched from blood (not recorded which). Source of these receptors: a woman under 30 with acute COVID-19.

The chain links TRBV9 to TRBJ1-1; D remains ambiguous. The germline CDR1 and CDR2 sequences are SGDLS and YYNGEE. Trimming removed 0 bases at V and 5 bases at J, with 5 bases between. The CDR3 is 12 amino acids. The CDR3 DNA reads as TGTGCCAGCAGCGTAGGAGGGACTGAAGCTTTCTTT. It yields the protein CASSVGGTEAFF.

V gene TRBV9 combines with J gene TRBJ1-3; D might be TRBD1 (5 bases). The CDR3 covers 17 residues. The V and J ends lost 1 base and 4 bases respectively, with 18 bases between them. Looked up from germline, CDR1 is SGDLS and CDR2 is YYNGEE. CDR3 in DNA: TGTGCCAGCAGCGTATCGGCAAGGGGCCTGAGCGGAAACACCATATATTTT. The encoded protein is CASSVSARGLSGNTIYF.

The rearrangement links TRBV5-6 to TRBJ1-2, with D possibly TRBD1 on 5 matching bases. Per germline, CDR1 SGHDT and CDR2 YYEEEE. The V end was cut by 3 bases, the J end by 4 bases, with 13 bases between. The CDR3 length is 14 residues. The CDR3 spells CASSWARGSYGYTF. CDR3 nucleotide sequence: TGTGCCAGCAGCTGGGCTCGGGGGAGCTATGGCTACACCTTC.

CDR3 in amino acids: CASSIKTANYGYTF. The CDR3, as DNA: TGTGCCAGTAGTATAAAGACAGCTAACTATGGCTACACCTTC. The rearrangement links TRBV19 to TRBJ1-2, with D maybe TRBD1 (5 bases). Trimming pared 2 bases from V and 0 bases from J, leaving 7 bases between. CDR1 is LNHDA and CDR2 is SQIVND in the germline V gene (reference sequence). The CDR3 is 14 residues long.